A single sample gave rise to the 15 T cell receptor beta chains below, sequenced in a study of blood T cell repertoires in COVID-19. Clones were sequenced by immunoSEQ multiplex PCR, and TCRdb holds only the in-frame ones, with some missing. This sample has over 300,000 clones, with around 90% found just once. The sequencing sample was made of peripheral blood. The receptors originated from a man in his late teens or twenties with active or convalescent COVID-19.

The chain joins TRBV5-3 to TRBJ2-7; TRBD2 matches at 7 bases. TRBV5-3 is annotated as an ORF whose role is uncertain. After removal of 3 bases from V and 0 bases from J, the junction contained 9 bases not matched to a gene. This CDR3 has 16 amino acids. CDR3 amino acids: CARSCSLRESSYEQYF. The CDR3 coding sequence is TGTGCCAGAAGCTGCTCCTTGCGGGAGAGCTCCTACGAGCAGTACTTC.

This CDR3 is CASSVQDSPLHF. The DNA of the CDR3 is TGTGCCAGCAGCGTACAGGATTCACCCCTCCACTTT. The chain has TRBV9 and TRBJ1-6, with D unresolved. The CDR3 spans 12 residues. Germline CDR1 reads SGDLS; CDR2 reads YYNGEE. The V gene lost 1 base and the J gene lost 8 bases, with 4 bases spanning the gap.

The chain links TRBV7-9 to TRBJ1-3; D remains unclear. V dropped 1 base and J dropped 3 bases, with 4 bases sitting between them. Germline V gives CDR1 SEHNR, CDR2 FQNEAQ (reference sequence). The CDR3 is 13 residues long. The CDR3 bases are TGTGCCAGCAGCTTAGTCGGTGGAAACACCATATATTTT. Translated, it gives CASSLVGGNTIYF.

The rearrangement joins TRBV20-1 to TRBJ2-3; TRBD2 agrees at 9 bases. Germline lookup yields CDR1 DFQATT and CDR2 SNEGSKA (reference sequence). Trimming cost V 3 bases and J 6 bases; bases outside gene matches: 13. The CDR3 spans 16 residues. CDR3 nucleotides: TGCAGTGCTAGTTTGGCGCGGGGGGGGCCTGTCGATACGCAGTATTTT. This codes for CSASLARGGPVDTQYF.

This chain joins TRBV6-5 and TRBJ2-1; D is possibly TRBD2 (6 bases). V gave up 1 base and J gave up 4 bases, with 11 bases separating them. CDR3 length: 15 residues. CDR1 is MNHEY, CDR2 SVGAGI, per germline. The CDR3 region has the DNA TGTGCCAGCAGTTACTACGGCGGGGTATACAATGAGCAGTTCTTC. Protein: CASSYYGGVYNEQFF.

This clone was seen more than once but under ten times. CDR3 protein: CASSPQQGSGNTIYF. For the CDR3, the DNA is TGTGCCAGCTCACCGCAACAGGGGAGTGGAAACACCATATATTTT. This chain joins TRBV18 and TRBJ1-3; 7 bases fit TRBD1. The CDR3 contains 15 residues. CDR1 is KGHSH, CDR2 LQKENI, per germline. The V segment lost 3 bases and the J segment 3 bases; nucleotides outside the gene matches: 5.

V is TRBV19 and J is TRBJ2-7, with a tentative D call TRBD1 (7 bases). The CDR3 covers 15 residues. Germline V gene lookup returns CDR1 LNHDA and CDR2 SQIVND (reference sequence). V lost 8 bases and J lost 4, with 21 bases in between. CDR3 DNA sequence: TGTGCCAGTCAGGAGAGGACAGGACTATCTTACGAGCAGTACTTC. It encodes CASQERTGLSYEQYF.

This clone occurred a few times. The CDR3 nucleotides are TGTGCCATCAGAGGGGACAGGAACACTGAAGCTTTCTTT. Protein product: CAIRGDRNTEAFF. V and J are TRBV10-3 and TRBJ1-1, with 7 bases lining up with TRBD1. J gave up 1 base and V 6 bases, and 2 bases lay outside the gene matches. CDR1 is ENHRY and CDR2 is SYGVKD in the germline V gene. The length of the CDR3 is 13 residues.

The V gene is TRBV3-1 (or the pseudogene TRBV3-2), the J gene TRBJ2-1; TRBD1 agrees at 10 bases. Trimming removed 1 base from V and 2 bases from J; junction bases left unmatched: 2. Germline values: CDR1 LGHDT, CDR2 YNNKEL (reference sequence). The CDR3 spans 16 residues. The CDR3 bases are TGTGCCAGCAGCCAAGTGACAGGGGGCGCCTACAATGAGCAGTTCTTC. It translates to CASSQVTGGAYNEQFF.

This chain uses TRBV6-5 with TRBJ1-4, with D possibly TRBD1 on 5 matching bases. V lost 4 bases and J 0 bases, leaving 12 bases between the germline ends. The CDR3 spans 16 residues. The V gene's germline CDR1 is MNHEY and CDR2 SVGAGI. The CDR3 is CASSSGRWATNEKLFF. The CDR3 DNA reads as TGTGCCAGCAGTTCAGGGAGGTGGGCAACTAATGAAAAACTGTTTTTT.

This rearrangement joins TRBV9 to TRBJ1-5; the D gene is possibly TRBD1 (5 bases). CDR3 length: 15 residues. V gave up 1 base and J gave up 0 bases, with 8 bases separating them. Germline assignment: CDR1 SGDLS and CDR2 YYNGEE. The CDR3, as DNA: TGTGCCAGCAGCGTACGGGGGGATAGCAATCAGCCCCAGCATTTT. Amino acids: CASSVRGDSNQPQHF. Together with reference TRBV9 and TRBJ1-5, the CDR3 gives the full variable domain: DSGVTQTPKHLITATGQRVTLRCSPRSGDLSVYWYQQSLDQGLQFLIQYYNGEERAKGNILERFSAQQFPDLHSELNLSSLELGDSALYFCASSVRGDSNQPQHFGDGTRLSIL.

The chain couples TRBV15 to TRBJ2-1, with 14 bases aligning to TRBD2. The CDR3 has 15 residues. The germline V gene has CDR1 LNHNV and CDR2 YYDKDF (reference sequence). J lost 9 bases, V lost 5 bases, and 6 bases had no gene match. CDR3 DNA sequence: TGTGCCACCAGCGTACCGACTAGCGGGAGGGTTGAGCAGTTCTTC. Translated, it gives CATSVPTSGRVEQFF.

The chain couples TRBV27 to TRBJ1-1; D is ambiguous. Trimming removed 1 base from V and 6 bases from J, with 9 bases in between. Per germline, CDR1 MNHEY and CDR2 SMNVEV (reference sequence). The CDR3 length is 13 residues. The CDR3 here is CASSLFRGPEAFF. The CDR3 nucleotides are TGTGCCAGCAGTTTATTTCGGGGTCCTGAAGCTTTCTTT.

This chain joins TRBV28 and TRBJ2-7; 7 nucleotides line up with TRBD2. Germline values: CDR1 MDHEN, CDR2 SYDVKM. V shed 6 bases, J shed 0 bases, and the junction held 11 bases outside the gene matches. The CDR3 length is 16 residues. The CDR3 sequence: CASSRILAESSYEQYF. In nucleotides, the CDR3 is TGTGCCAGCAGCCGGATCCTAGCGGAGAGCTCCTACGAGCAGTACTTC. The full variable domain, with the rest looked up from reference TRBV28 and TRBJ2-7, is DVKVTQSSRYLVKRTGEKVFLECVQDMDHENMFWYRQDPGLGLRLIYFSYDVKMKEKGDIPEGYSVSREKKERFSLILESASTNQTSMYLCASSRILAESSYEQYFGPGTRLTVT.

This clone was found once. The CDR3 region has the DNA TGTGCCAGAAGCTTGATGACAGTCCTTAGCAATCAGCCCCAGCATTTT. Translated, it gives CARSLMTVLSNQPQHF. The chain has TRBV5-3 and TRBJ1-5, with D maybe TRBD1 (5 bases). TRBV5-3 is classed as an ORF, of uncertain function. V lost 1 base and J 0 bases, leaving 11 bases between the germline ends. The length of the CDR3 is 16 residues.